Listed below are T cell receptor beta chains from one sample, sequenced in a study of T cells in Graves' hyperthyroidism and ophthalmopathy. One entry per CDR3 protein, called by TCRdb with MiXCR from the multiplex PCR reads. Among over 400,000 distinct CDR3 sequences listed, 20% to 25% were seen once. Sequenced material: blood. The receptors here all came from a woman in her seventies with Graves' ophthalmopathy. Both conserved end residues are part of each CDR3. The order of the fields is J gene, clone size, D gene, V gene, CDR3 DNA, CDR3 protein. A D gene is named only where the DNA matches it firmly. Expanded clones are given a class, and other clones once, few, many or no size at all.

>TRBJ1-5|NA|NA|TRBV20-1
TGCAGTGCTACCCCCGGGGTTCGGCAGCCCCAGCATTTT
CSATPGVRQPQHF
>TRBJ1-2|few|TRBD1|TRBV20-1
TGCAGTGCTAGAGTGGCACAGGGGGACGCCCCTGGGAGCTATGGCTACACCTTC
CSARVAQGDAPGSYGYTF
>TRBJ2-1|many|TRBD2|TRBV7-3
TGTGCCAGCAGCCCGGGACTAGCGGGAGAAGATGAGCAGTTCTTC
CASSPGLAGEDEQFF
>TRBJ1-1|many|NA|TRBV7-3
TGTGCCAGCAGCCAATTAACCGGGACTCTGAACACTGAAGCTTTCTTT
CASSQLTGTLNTEAFF
>TRBJ2-5|NA|NA|TRBV7-9
TGCGCCAGCAGCCGGCTTACCTTGGAGACCCAGTACTTC
CASSRLTLETQYF
>TRBJ2-5|many|NA|TRBV12-3/TRBV12-4
TGTGCCAGCGGGGATACAGGGCCTGGAGAGACCCAGTACTTC
CASGDTGPGETQYF
>TRBJ1-1|NA|NA|TRBV6-2/TRBV6-3
TGTGCCAGCACCCGCGCACAGAGGTCAAACGGGATAAACACTGAAGCTTTCTTT
CASTRAQRSNGINTEAFF
>TRBJ2-3|few|TRBD1|TRBV11-3
TGTGCCAGCAGCTCCAGGGCCCCCGGGACAGGGTTAGATACGCAGTATTTT
CASSSRAPGTGLDTQYF
>TRBJ2-2|few|TRBD1|TRBV7-9
TGTGCCAGCAGCTTACCTCAGGGGGTCGACACCGGGGAGCTGTTTTTT
CASSLPQGVDTGELFF
>TRBJ2-7|NA|NA|TRBV20-1
TGCAGTGCTAGAGATCGAATTGTCGGACAGGAGCAGTACTTC
CSARDRIVGQEQYF
>TRBJ2-7|few|NA|TRBV7-9
TGTGCCAGCAGCGCCTCCCTGACTAGTCAGTACGAGCAGTACTTC
CASSASLTSQYEQYF
>TRBJ2-2|few|NA|TRBV29-1
TGCAGCGTTGGCATCGCGGTATCCGGGGAGCTGTTTTTT
CSVGIAVSGELFF
>TRBJ1-2|few|TRBD1|TRBV10-3
TGTGCCATCAGTGCGGGACAGGGGCCCTCGGGCTACACCTTC
CAISAGQGPSGYTF
>TRBJ2-5|NA|TRBD2|TRBV7-6
TGTGCCAGCAGCTGGACTAGCGGGAGTTTTGAGACCCAGTACTTC
CASSWTSGSFETQYF
>TRBJ1-1|many|NA|TRBV7-2
TGTGCCAGCAGCTTAGCAGGCGCAGGGTGGACTGAAGCTTTCTTT
CASSLAGAGWTEAFF
>TRBJ2-5|many|NA|TRBV12-3/TRBV12-4
TGTGCCAGCAGTCAAGTCGGGACCCAGTACTTC
CASSQVGTQYF
>TRBJ2-1|NA|TRBD2|TRBV7-2
TGTGCCAGCAGCTTAGTCCGGGGGGTGATTGAGCAGTTCTTC
CASSLVRGVIEQFF
>TRBJ1-5|few|TRBD1|TRBV19
TGTGCCAGTACCTGGGACAGGGGTCGTAATCAGCCCCAGCATTTT
CASTWDRGRNQPQHF
>TRBJ1-3|NA|TRBD1|TRBV9
TGTGCCAGCAGCCGTCTGACAGGGGATAGAAACACCATATATTTT
CASSRLTGDRNTIYF
>TRBJ2-7|NA|TRBD2|TRBV5-6
TGTGCCAGCAGCTCTATCGACAGCGGGAGGGTCTACGAGCAGTACTTC
CASSSIDSGRVYEQYF
>TRBJ2-7|few|TRBD1|TRBV5-1
TGCGCCAGCAGCTTGGCCCTCCGGGACAGATCCGGCGGCTACGAGCAGTACTTC
CASSLALRDRSGGYEQYF
>TRBJ1-3|NA|TRBD1|TRBV2
TGTGCCAGCAGTGTCCCGAGGGGGGGACAGATCTCTGGAAACACCATATATTTT
CASSVPRGGQISGNTIYF
>TRBJ2-3|few|TRBD2|TRBV12-3/TRBV12-4
TGTGCCAGCAGTTTTCAAGCGGGAGGGAAGATATACACAGATACGCAGTATTTT
CASSFQAGGKIYTDTQYF
>TRBJ2-2|few|NA|TRBV18
TGTGCCAGCTCACCACGACGAGTCGGGGAGCTGTTTTTT
CASSPRRVGELFF
>TRBJ2-7|many|NA|TRBV12-3/TRBV12-4
TGTGCCAGCAGTTTAGGTCCCCTGGAGCAGTACTTC
CASSLGPLEQYF
>TRBJ2-1|once|TRBD2|TRBV27
TGTGCCAGCAGTTTCACTAGCGCCTTCAATGAGCAGTTCTTC
CASSFTSAFNEQFF
>TRBJ2-3|NA|NA|TRBV29-1
TGCAGCGTTGGAGATTCCACAGATACGCGGTATTTT
CSVGDSTDTRYF
>TRBJ2-5|NA|TRBD2|TRBV7-9
TGTGCCAGCAGCCCCCCTTTAAGACTAGCTTTGCAAGAGACCCAGTACTTC
CASSPPLRLALQETQYF
>TRBJ1-2|NA|TRBD1|TRBV6-1
TGTGCCAGCAGTAGGACAGGAAAAAACTATGGCTACACCTTC
CASSRTGKNYGYTF
>TRBJ2-6|few|NA|TRBV6-5
TGTGCCAGCAGTTCAACCCCACCCTCCGGGGCCAACGTCCTGACTTTC
CASSSTPPSGANVLTF
>TRBJ2-1|NA|TRBD1|TRBV5-1
TGCGCCAGCAGCTTGGGGGACAGGGGAGGGTACAATGAGCAGTTCTTC
CASSLGDRGGYNEQFF
>TRBJ2-3|NA|TRBD2|TRBV7-7
TGTGCTAGCAGCTTATTTCCTAGCGGGGCCACCGGCACAGATACGCAGTATTTT
CASSLFPSGATGTDTQYF
>TRBJ1-1|many|TRBD1|TRBV10-3
TGTGCCACCGGGAGACAGGGGGTGAACACTGAAGCTTTCTTT
CATGRQGVNTEAFF
>TRBJ2-1|many|NA|TRBV27
TGTGCCAGCAGTCCCCTCGCCAGGTCCTACAATGAGCAGTTCTTC
CASSPLARSYNEQFF
>TRBJ2-2|NA|TRBD2|TRBV6-2/TRBV6-3
TGTGCCAGCAGTTACTCGCTGGGACTACGGAACGGGGAGCTGTTTTTT
CASSYSLGLRNGELFF
>TRBJ1-4|few|NA|TRBV9
TGTGCCAGCAGCGTGGGATTTGCTAATGAAAAACTGTTTTTT
CASSVGFANEKLFF